This is a list of T cell receptor beta chains from one sample in a study of blood T cell repertoires in COVID-19. TCRdb keeps only in-frame clones here, not all; method: immunoSEQ multiplex PCR. The sample shows some 50,000 clones, more than 75% of them seen only once. The specimen sequenced was peripheral blood. Every receptor here comes from a woman older than 75 with acute or convalescent COVID-19. The CDR3 runs from the conserved cysteine through the conserved F or W. D genes are given only for firm matches. The size entry is marked missing in some rows and otherwise reads once, few, many or a size class.

TRBV7-8	-	-	TRBJ2-5	CASRSRVQETQYF	TGTGCCAGCAGAAGCAGGGTGCAAGAGACCCAGTACTTC
TRBV15	-	TRBD1	TRBJ2-5	CATSRAVGTGRGTQYF	TGTGCCACCAGCAGAGCGGTAGGGACAGGGCGGGGGACCCAGTACTTC
TRBV4-1	-	-	TRBJ1-2	CASSQDSWGGYTF	TGCGCCAGCAGCCAAGATAGTTGGGGCGGCTACACCTTC
TRBV5-1	-	TRBD1	TRBJ2-1	CASSRTGPTNEQFF	TGCGCCAGCAGTAGGACAGGGCCGACGAATGAGCAGTTCTTC
TRBV19	-	-	TRBJ2-1	CASRYDRSSYNEQFF	TGTGCCAGTAGATACGACAGGAGCTCCTACAATGAGCAGTTCTTC
TRBV5-1	-	TRBD1	TRBJ2-3	CASSATGGSEDTQYF	TGCGCCAGCAGCGCTACAGGGGGCTCGGAAGATACGCAGTATTTT
TRBV5-4	few	-	TRBJ1-6	CASSLSRGSYSPLHF	TGTGCCAGCAGCTTGTCCCGGGGGTCTTATTCACCCCTCCACTTT
TRBV19	-	-	TRBJ2-2	CASKEQAITGELFF	TGTGCCTCGAAGGAACAGGCGATCACCGGGGAGCTGTTTTTT
TRBV29-1	-	-	TRBJ1-2	CSVEWPNSPNYGYTF	TGCAGCGTTGAATGGCCGAATAGCCCTAACTATGGCTACACCTTC
TRBV28	-	TRBD1	TRBJ1-6	CASSFGGQGVSPLHF	TGTGCCAGCAGTTTTGGGGGACAGGGAGTCTCACCCCTCCACTTT
TRBV4-2	-	TRBD2	TRBJ2-1	CASSQGLADDSYNEQFF	TGTGCCAGCAGCCAAGGGCTAGCGGATGATTCCTACAATGAGCAGTTCTTC
TRBV11-2	-	TRBD2	TRBJ2-1	CASSRTRGGARYNEQFF	TGTGCCAGCAGCCGGACGCGCGGGGGGGCACGGTACAATGAGCAGTTCTTC
TRBV2	-	-	TRBJ2-3	CASSRTVGTDTQYF	TGTGCCAGCAGTAGGACAGTTGGAACAGATACGCAGTATTTT
TRBV7-9	-	-	TRBJ1-1	CASSLGQATEAFF	TGTGCCAGCAGCTTAGGACAGGCCACTGAAGCTTTCTTT
TRBV5-1	-	TRBD2	TRBJ2-7	CASSLRLAGDEQYF	TGCGCCAGCAGCTTGAGACTAGCGGGAGACGAGCAGTACTTC
TRBV5-1	-	TRBD1	TRBJ2-5	CASSSTGAQVRETQYF	TGCGCCAGCAGCTCCACAGGGGCCCAGGTTAGAGAGACCCAGTACTTC
TRBV30	-	-	TRBJ2-7	CAWSPGGHEQYF	TGTGCCTGGAGTCCCGGGGGGCACGAGCAGTACTTC
TRBV5-1	-	-	TRBJ1-3	CASSPDYGNTIYF	TGCGCCAGCAGCCCGGACTATGGAAACACCATATATTTT
TRBV30	-	-	TRBJ2-2	CAWKRGAGTNTGELFF	TGTGCCTGGAAGAGGGGAGCGGGCACGAACACCGGGGAGCTGTTTTTT
TRBV3-1/TRBV3-2	once	-	TRBJ1-6	CASSQGQNSPLHF	TGTGCCAGCAGCCAAGGACAAAATTCACCCCTCCACTTT
TRBV19	-	TRBD2	TRBJ2-3	CASTPLAGVADTQYF	TGTGCCAGTACCCCACTAGCGGGAGTGGCAGATACGCAGTATTTT
TRBV29-1	few	TRBD2	TRBJ2-1	CSVAGGGLAVTGNEQFF	TGCAGCGTTGCAGGAGGGGGACTAGCGGTCACGGGCAATGAGCAGTTCTTC
TRBV29-1	-	TRBD2	TRBJ2-1	CSVSMAGLAGGNEQFF	TGCAGCGTTTCTATGGCGGGACTAGCGGGAGGGAATGAGCAGTTCTTC
TRBV6-5	-	-	TRBJ1-2	CASRKTREGTGGYTF	TGTGCCAGCCGAAAGACAAGGGAGGGGACGGGTGGCTACACCTTC
TRBV15	many	-	TRBJ1-2	CATSRDGGAYGYTF	TGTGCCACCAGCAGAGATGGGGGGGCCTATGGCTACACCTTC
TRBV28	-	TRBD1	TRBJ2-1	CASSSTQPGQGLNEQFF	TGTGCCAGCAGTTCCACTCAGCCGGGACAGGGATTGAATGAGCAGTTCTTC
TRBV29-1	few	TRBD2	TRBJ2-1	CSVWTSGRRRRDNEQFF	TGCAGCGTTTGGACTAGCGGGAGGAGGAGACGGGACAATGAGCAGTTCTTC
TRBV28	once	-	TRBJ1-6	CARGPAEAVESPLHF	TGTGCCAGAGGACCGGCGGAGGCAGTAGAATCACCCCTCCACTTT
TRBV19	once	-	TRBJ2-5	CASSLGGTQYF	TGTGCCAGTAGTTTGGGGGGGACCCAGTACTTC
TRBV25-1	-	-	TRBJ2-3	CASRGGASTDTQYF	TGTGCCAGCAGAGGGGGGGCGTCGACAGATACGCAGTATTTT
TRBV4-2	-	TRBD2	TRBJ2-1	CASSQAPSGSYNEQFF	TGTGCCAGCAGCCAAGCCCCTAGCGGGAGCTACAATGAGCAGTTCTTC
TRBV2	-	TRBD1	TRBJ1-2	CASSEATGRGGGYTF	TGTGCCAGCAGTGAAGCGACAGGGAGAGGGGGTGGCTACACCTTC
TRBV10-3	-	-	TRBJ2-5	CATGTRQETQYF	TGTGCCACCGGGACTCGCCAAGAGACCCAGTACTTC
TRBV19	-	-	TRBJ2-3	CASSNRGGATDTQYF	TGTGCCAGTAGTAATCGCGGGGGCGCGACAGATACGCAGTATTTT
TRBV3-1/TRBV3-2	few	-	TRBJ1-1	CASRGGNTEAFF	TGTGCCAGTCGGGGGGGAAACACTGAAGCTTTCTTT
TRBV21-1	few	-	TRBJ2-1	CASSKELGALNNEQFF	TGTGCCAGCAGCAAAGAATTGGGGGCCCTGAACAATGAGCAGTTCTTC
TRBV11-2	-	TRBD2	TRBJ2-1	CASSLDLAGGRNEQFF	TGTGCCAGCAGCTTAGATTTGGCGGGGGGGCGCAATGAGCAGTTCTTC
TRBV27	-	TRBD1	TRBJ1-6	CASSFRVGGGGSPLHF	TGTGCCAGCAGTTTCAGGGTAGGAGGGGGCGGTTCACCCCTCCACTTT
TRBV2	-	TRBD1	TRBJ2-6	CASSLTGVAGANVLTF	TGTGCCAGCAGCTTAACAGGGGTGGCTGGGGCCAACGTCCTGACTTTC
TRBV7-2	-	-	TRBJ2-7	CASSRYIGEQYF	TGTGCCAGCAGCCGTTATATCGGGGAGCAGTACTTC
TRBV7-9	-	-	TRBJ2-2	CASSRNRDSNAGELFF	TGTGCCAGCAGCCGTAATCGGGACTCTAACGCCGGGGAGCTGTTTTTT
TRBV7-9	-	TRBD1	TRBJ2-1	CASSDGDRAASYNEQFF	TGTGCCAGCAGCGACGGGGACAGGGCAGCCTCCTACAATGAGCAGTTCTTC